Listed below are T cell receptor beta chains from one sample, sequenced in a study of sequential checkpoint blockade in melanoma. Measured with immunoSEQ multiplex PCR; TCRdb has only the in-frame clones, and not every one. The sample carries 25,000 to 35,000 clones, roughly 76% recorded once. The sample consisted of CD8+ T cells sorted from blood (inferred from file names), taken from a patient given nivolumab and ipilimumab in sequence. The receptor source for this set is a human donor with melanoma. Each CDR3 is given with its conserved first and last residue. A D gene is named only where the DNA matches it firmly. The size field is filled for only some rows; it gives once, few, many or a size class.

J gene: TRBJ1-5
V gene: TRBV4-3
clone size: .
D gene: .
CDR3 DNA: TGCGCCAGCAGCCAAGATTTAGGGGACTTCATAGGCAATCAGCCCCAGCATTTT
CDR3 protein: CASSQDLGDFIGNQPQHF

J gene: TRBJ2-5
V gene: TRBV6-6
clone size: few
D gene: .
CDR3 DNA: TGTGCCAGCAGTTATGGGGGCCGAGAGACCCAGTACTTC
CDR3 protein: CASSYGGRETQYF

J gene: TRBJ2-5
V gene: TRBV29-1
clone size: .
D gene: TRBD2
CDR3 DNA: TGCAGCGTTGTCTCTAGCGGGGAGACCCAGTACTTC
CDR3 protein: CSVVSSGETQYF

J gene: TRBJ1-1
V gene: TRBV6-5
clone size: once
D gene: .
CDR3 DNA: TGTGCCAGCAGTTACGGCGAGGGTTGGAACACTGAAGCTTTCTTT
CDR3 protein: CASSYGEGWNTEAFF

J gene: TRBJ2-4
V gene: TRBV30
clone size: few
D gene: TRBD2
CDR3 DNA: TGTGCCTTTTACGACCTCCGGGACTACTCCAAAAACATTCAGTACTTC
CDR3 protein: CAFYDLRDYSKNIQYF

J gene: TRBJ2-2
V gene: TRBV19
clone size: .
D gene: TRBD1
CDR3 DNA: TGTGCCAGTAGTGAACGTCCGGGACAGGACTTGAACACCGGGGAGCTGTTTTTT
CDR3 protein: CASSERPGQDLNTGELFF

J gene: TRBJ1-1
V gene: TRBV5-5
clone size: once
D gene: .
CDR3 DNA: TGTGCCAGCAGTCCTTGGGGAGGCACTGAAGCTTTCTTT
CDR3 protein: CASSPWGGTEAFF

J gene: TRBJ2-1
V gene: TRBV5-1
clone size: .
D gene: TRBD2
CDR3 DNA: TGCGCCAGCAGCTTGGACGGACTAGCGGGAGCCAATGAGCAGTTCTTC
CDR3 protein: CASSLDGLAGANEQFF

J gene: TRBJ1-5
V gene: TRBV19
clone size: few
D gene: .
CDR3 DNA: TGTGCCAGTAGTATGAGTGGTCAGCCCCAGCATTTT
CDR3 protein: CASSMSGQPQHF

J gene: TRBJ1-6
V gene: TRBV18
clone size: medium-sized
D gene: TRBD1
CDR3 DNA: TGTGCCAGCTCACACGGGACAGGCAATTCACCCCTCCACTTT
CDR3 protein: CASSHGTGNSPLHF

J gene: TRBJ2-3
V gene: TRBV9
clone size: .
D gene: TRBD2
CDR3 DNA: TGTGCCAGCAGCGGGTATAGCGGGGGGAAGTCAGATACGCAGTATTTT
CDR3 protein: CASSGYSGGKSDTQYF

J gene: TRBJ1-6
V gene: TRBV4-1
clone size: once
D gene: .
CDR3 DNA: TGCGCCAGCAGCCAGCGGGCCCTCTATAATTCACCCCTCCACTTT
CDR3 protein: CASSQRALYNSPLHF

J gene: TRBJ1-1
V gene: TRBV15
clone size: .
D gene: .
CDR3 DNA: TGTGCCACCAGCAGGGCTACAGGGTTGAACACTGAAGCTTTCTTT
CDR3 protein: CATSRATGLNTEAFF

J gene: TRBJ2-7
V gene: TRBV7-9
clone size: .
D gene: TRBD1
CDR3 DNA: TGTGCCAGCAGCTTAGAGGGACAGGGGAGGAGGGAGCAGTACTTC
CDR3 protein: CASSLEGQGRREQYF

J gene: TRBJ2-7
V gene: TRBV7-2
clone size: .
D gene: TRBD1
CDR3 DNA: TGTGCCAGCAGCTTTAGCCGGGACAGCGCTATCTACGAGCAGTACTTC
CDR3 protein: CASSFSRDSAIYEQYF

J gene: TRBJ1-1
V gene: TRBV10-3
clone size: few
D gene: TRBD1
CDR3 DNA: TGTGCCATCCAGGGGGGTACTGAAGCTTTCTTT
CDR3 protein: CAIQGGTEAFF

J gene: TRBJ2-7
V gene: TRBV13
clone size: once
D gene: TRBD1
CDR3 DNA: TGTGCCAGCAGAAGGAGGACAGGGAGCGAGCAGTACTTC
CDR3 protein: CASRRRTGSEQYF

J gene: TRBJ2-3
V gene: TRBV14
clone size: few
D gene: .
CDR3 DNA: TGTGCCAGCAGCCAAGTGGGGGGAGGTACGCAGTATTTT
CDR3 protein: CASSQVGGGTQYF

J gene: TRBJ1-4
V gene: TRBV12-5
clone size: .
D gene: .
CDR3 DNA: TGTGCTAGTGGTTTGGGGGAAAGTGGGACTACTAATGAAAAACTGTTTTTT
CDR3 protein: CASGLGESGTTNEKLFF

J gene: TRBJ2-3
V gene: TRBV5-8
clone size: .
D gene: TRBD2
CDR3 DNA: TGTGCCAGCACCTTCGGAACTAGCGGGGGGCGATATACGCAGTATTTT
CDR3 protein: CASTFGTSGGRYTQYF

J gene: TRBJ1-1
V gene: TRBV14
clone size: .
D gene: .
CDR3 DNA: TGTGCCAGCAGCCACTTCCCGACAGTGAACACTGAAGCTTTCTTT
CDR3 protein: CASSHFPTVNTEAFF

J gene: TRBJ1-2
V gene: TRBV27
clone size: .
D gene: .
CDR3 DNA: TGTGCCAGCAGTCCCTGGACGGGGAACTATGGCTACACCTTC
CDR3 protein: CASSPWTGNYGYTF

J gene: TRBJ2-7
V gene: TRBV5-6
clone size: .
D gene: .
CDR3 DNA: TGTGCCAGCAGCAGTGGGGCGCGAAACGAGCAGTACTTC
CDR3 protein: CASSSGARNEQYF

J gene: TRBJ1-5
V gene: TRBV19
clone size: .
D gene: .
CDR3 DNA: TGTGCCAGTAAACAGGCCGGAGGCAATCAGCCCCAGCATTTT
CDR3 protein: CASKQAGGNQPQHF

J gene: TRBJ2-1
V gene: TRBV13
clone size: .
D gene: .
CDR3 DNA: TGTGCCAGCAGCCCTCCCCAGCGGCGCAATGAGCAGTTCTTC
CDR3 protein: CASSPPQRRNEQFF

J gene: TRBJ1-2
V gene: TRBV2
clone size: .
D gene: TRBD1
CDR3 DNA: TGTGCCAGCAGAGGGGGACAGAATCTGAGCTACACCTTC
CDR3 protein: CASRGGQNLSYTF

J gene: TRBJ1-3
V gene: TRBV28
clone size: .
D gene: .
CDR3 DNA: TGTGCCAGCAGTTTCTATTATGGAAACACCATATATTTT
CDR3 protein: CASSFYYGNTIYF

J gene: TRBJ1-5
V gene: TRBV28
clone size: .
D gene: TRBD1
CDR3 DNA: TGTGCCAGCAGTCATTTAGTAGGGGGCTTTAGCAATCAGCCCCAGCATTTT
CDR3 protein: CASSHLVGGFSNQPQHF

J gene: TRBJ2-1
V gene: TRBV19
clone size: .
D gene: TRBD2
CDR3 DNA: TGTGCCAGTAGTAGACTAGCGGCTTACAATGAGCAGTTCTTC
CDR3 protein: CASSRLAAYNEQFF

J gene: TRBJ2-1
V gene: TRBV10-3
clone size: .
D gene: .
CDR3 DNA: TGTGCCATCAGTGAGTCCCCTAGCGACTCCTACAATGAGCAGTTCTTC
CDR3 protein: CAISESPSDSYNEQFF

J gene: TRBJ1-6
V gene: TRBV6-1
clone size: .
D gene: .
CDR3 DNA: TGTGCCAGCACCGAAGCGGGACAAAGAGGTTCACCCCTCCACTTT
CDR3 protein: CASTEAGQRGSPLHF

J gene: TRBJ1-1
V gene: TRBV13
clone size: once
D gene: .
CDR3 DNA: TGTGCCAGCAGCTTAGGGGACAGCCTGAACACTGAAGCTTTCTTT
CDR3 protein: CASSLGDSLNTEAFF

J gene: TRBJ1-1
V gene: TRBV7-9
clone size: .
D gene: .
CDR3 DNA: TGTGCCAGCAGCCTCGAAGACCCAGGGAACACTGAAGCTTTCTTT
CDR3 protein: CASSLEDPGNTEAFF

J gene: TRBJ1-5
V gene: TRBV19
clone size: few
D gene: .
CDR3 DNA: TGTGCCAGTACCCATGGGCCCCATCAGCCCCAGCATTTT
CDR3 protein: CASTHGPHQPQHF

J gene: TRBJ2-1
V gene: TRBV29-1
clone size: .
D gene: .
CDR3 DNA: TGCAGCGTTGAAGGGGCAGGGGCAGACAATGAGCAGTTCTTC
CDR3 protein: CSVEGAGADNEQFF

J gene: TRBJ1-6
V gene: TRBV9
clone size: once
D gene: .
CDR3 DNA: TGTGCCAGCAGCGCACGACAGGAAATTAATTCACCCCTCCACTTT
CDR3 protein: CASSARQEINSPLHF